The clone carrying this T cell receptor (beta chain) was counted only a few times. These data come from a study of OX40 agonist ivuxolimab in advanced cancers. TCRdb keeps only in-frame clones here, not all; method: immunoSEQ multiplex PCR. The repertoire holds roughly 53,000 clones, nearly 80% seen once, with 2% to 2.5% in the top ten. The junction had 7 bases not matched to a gene; V was cut back by 5 bases and J by 5 bases. The length of the CDR3 is 14 residues. Germline loops: CDR1 SGHRS, CDR2 YFSETQ. This chain links TRBV5-1 with TRBJ2-7, with 10 bases aligning to TRBD1. This clonotype was sampled from an adult with an advanced solid tumor such as melanoma, head and neck, liver or kidney cancer. The input for sequencing was CD4+ or CD8+ T cells sorted from blood, taken in a trial of the OX40 agonist ivuxolimab. The CDR3 sequence is CASSAGQGIDEQYF. In DNA form, the CDR3 reads TGCGCCAGCAGTGCGGGACAGGGGATTGACGAGCAGTACTTC.